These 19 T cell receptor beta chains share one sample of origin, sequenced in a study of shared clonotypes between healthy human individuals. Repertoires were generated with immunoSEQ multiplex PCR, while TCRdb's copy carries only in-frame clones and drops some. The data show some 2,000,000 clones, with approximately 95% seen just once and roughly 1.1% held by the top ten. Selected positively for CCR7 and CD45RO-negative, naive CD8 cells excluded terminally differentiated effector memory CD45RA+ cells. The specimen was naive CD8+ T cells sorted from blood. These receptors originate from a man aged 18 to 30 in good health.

The CDR3 DNA sequence: TGTGCCAGCAGTTCCCCGCGGGAGGGGTACAATGAGCAGTTCTTC. It yields the protein CASSSPREGYNEQFF. The chain carries TRBV28 and TRBJ2-1; TRBD2 matches 9 bases. This CDR3 has 15 residues. The V segment lost 4 bases and the J segment 4 bases; nucleotides outside the gene matches: 5. Germline CDR1 is MDHEN and CDR2 is SYDVKM.

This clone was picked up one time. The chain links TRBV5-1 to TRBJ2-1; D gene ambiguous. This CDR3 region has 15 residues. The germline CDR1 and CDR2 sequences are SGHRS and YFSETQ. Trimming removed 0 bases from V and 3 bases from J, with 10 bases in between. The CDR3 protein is CASSLGGSNYNEQFF. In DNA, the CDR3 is TGCGCCAGCAGCTTGGGAGGCTCAAACTACAATGAGCAGTTCTTC.

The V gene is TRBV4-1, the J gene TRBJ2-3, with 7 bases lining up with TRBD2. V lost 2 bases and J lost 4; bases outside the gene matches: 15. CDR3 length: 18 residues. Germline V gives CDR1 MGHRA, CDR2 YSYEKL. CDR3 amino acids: CASSQRALREVGADTQYF. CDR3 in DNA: TGCGCCAGCAGCCAAAGGGCCCTCCGGGAGGTTGGGGCAGATACGCAGTATTTT.

CDR3 DNA: TGCGCCAGCAGCTATACGCCGGGACTAGCGGATTCCTACGAGCAGTACTTC. Translating gives CASSYTPGLADSYEQYF. The V call is TRBV4-1, the J call TRBJ2-7, with 11 nucleotides matching TRBD2. The ends lost 5 bases at V and 1 base at J; junction bases unmatched: 10. Germline CDR1 and CDR2: MGHRA and YSYEKL. The CDR3 has 17 residues.

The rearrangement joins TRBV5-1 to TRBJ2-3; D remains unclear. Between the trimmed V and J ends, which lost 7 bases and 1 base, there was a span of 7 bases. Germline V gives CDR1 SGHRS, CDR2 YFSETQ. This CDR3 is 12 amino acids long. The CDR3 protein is CASRERTDTQYF. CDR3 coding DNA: TGCGCCAGCCGCGAGCGCACAGATACGCAGTATTTT.

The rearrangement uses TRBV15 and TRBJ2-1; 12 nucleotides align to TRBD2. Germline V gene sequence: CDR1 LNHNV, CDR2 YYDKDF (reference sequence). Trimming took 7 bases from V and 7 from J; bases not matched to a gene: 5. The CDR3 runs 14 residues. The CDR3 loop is CATTPSGGANEQFF. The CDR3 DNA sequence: TGTGCCACCACCCCTAGCGGGGGGGCAAATGAGCAGTTCTTC.

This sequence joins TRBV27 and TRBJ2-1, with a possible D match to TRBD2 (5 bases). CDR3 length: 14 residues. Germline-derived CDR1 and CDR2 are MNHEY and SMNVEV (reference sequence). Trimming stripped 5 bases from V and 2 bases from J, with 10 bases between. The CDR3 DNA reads TGTGCCAGCAGTCAACTAGAGACCTACAATGAGCAGTTCTTC. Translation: CASSQLETYNEQFF.

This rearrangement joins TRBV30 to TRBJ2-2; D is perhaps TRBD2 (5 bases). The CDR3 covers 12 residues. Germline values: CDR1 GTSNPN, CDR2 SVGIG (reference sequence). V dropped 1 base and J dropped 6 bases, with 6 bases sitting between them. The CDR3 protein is CAWSEEAGELFF. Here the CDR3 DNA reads TGTGCCTGGAGTGAGGAGGCCGGGGAGCTGTTTTTT.

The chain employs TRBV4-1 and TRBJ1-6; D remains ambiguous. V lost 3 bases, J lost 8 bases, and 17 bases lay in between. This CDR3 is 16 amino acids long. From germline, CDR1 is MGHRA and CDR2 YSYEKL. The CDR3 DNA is TGCGCCAGCAGCCACCTGGCCGAGGACTGGGATTCACCCCTCCACTTT. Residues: CASSHLAEDWDSPLHF.

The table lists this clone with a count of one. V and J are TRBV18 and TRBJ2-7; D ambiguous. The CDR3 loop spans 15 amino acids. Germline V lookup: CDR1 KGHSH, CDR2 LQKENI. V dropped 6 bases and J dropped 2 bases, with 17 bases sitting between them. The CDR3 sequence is CASSPEAFRPYEQYF. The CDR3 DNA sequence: TGTGCCAGCTCCCCAGAGGCTTTCCGGCCCTACGAGCAGTACTTC.

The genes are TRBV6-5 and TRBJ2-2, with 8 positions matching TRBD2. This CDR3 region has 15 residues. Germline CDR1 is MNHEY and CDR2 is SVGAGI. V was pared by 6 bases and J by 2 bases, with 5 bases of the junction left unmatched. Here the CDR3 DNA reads TGTGCCAGCAGCCTTAGCGGGGACAACACCGGGGAGCTGTTTTTT. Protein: CASSLSGDNTGELFF.

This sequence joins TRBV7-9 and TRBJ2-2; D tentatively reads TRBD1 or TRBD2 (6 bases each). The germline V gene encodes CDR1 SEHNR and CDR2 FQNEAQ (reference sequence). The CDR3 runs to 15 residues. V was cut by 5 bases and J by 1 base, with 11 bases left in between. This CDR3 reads CASSRGTLNTGELFF. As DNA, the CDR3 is TGTGCCAGCAGCCGCGGGACACTGAACACCGGGGAGCTGTTTTTT.

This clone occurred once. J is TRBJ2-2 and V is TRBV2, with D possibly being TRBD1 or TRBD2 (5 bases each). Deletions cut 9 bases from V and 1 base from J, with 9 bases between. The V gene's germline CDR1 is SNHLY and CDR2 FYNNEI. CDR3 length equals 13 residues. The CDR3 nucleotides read TGTGCCAGGGGACGGCAGAACACCGGGGAGCTGTTTTTT. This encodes CARGRQNTGELFF. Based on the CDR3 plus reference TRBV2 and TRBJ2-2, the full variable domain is EPEVTQTPSHQVTQMGQEVILRCVPISNHLYFYWYRQILGQKVEFLVSFYNNEISEKSEIFDDQFSVERPDGSNFTLKIRSTKLEDSAMYFCARGRQNTGELFFGEGSRLTVL.

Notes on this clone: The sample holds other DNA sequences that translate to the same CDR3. The CDR3 DNA reads as TGCGCCAGCAGCCAAGTTGGGTCAGGTTACGAGCAGTACTTC. This codes for CASSQVGSGYEQYF. The rearrangement links TRBV4-1 to TRBJ2-7, with D hard to call. This CDR3 comprises 14 residues. The V end lost 1 base, the J end lost 4 bases, and 11 bases lay between the germline ends. The germline V gene has CDR1 MGHRA and CDR2 YSYEKL.

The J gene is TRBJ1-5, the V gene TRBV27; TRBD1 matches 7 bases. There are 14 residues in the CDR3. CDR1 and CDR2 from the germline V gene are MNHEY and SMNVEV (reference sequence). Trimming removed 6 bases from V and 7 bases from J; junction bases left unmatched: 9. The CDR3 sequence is CASSPTGPRQPQHF. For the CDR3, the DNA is TGTGCCAGCAGCCCGACAGGGCCGCGCCAGCCCCAGCATTTT.

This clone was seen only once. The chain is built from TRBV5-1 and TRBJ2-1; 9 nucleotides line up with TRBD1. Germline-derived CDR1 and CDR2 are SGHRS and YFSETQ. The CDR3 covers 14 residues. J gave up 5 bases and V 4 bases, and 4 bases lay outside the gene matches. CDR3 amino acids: CASSTGQGNNEQFF. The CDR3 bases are TGCGCCAGCAGCACGGGACAGGGTAACAATGAGCAGTTCTTC.

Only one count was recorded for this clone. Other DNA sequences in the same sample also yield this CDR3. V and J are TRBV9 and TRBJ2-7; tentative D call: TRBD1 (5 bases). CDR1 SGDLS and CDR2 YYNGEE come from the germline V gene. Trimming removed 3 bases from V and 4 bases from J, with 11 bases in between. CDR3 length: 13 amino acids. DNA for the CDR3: TGTGCCAGCAGCGGACCGACAGCTTACGAGCAGTACTTC. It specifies CASSGPTAYEQYF.

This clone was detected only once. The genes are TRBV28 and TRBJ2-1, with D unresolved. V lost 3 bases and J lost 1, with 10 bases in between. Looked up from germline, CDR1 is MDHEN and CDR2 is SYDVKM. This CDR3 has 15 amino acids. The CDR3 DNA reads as TGTGCCAGCAGTTTTAACAGTATTTCCTACAATGAGCAGTTCTTC. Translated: CASSFNSISYNEQFF.

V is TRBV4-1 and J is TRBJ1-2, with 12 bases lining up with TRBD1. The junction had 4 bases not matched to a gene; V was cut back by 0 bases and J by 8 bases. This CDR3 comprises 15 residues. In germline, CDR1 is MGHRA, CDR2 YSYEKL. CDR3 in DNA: TGCGCCAGCAGCCAAGACGGGACAGGGGGCAGGGGCTACACCTTC. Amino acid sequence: CASSQDGTGGRGYTF.